This T cell receptor (beta chain) comes out of a study of Tregs in tolerant kidney transplant recipients (dated by TCRdb to the late 2010s). Regarding the complete study: The study applied TCRbeta sequencing to find donor-specific regulatory T cells before combined kidney and bone marrow transplantation and then followed those same cells after transplant. Study-wide findings and limitations: Donor-specific Treg expansion was found to exceed global Treg expansion in tolerant patients, suggesting antigen-driven rather than nonspecific expansion. The most biologically relevant and donor-specific TCRbeta repertoire appeared to be identified by expanding Tregs with activated donor B cells. The study was constrained by small patient numbers, and validation of the findings is required in larger populations and under other immunosuppression protocols. Although technical replication error seemed to be minimal, the question of biological reproducibility was not addressed directly. PCR primers changed over time for some patients, so nucleotide-level comparison across those patients' samples was not possible.

For TCRbeta CDR3 sequencing, genomic DNA from the sorted cells was extracted using the QIAGEN DNeasy Blood and Tissue Kit. High-throughput TCRbeta CDR3 sequencing, which included PCR amplification with bias correction and internal controls, was done commercially through immunoSEQ. The study's processing was this. A unique productive TCRbeta sequence was defined by the CDR3 nucleotide sequence when primers matched, and otherwise by the CDR3 amino acid sequence together with the Vbeta and Jbeta genes. To correct for sorting error, sequences found in more than one sorted population at a frequency ratio of 2:1 or less were discarded, and the remaining shared sequences were assigned to the population with the higher frequency. A sequence was defined as donor-reactive if the sequence was expanded at least 5-fold in CFSE-low cells compared with unstimulated cells and had a frequency of at least 0.01% in CFSE-low cells. Jensen-Shannon divergence calculated on the top 100 TCRbeta sequences ranked by frequency was used to measure repertoire divergence. For samples with multiple sequencing runs, sorting error was corrected separately for each run before the runs were pooled. TCRdb provides this immuneACCESS table in a form limited to in-frame rearrangements. Some clones are lacking; in checked studies, under half of them reflect an unresolved V gene, and why the rest are absent is not known. That table furnishes V, J and clone size, whereas the DNA furnished D and trimming. The data table for this sample lists 11,000 to 15,000 clones. Approximately 25% of the sample belongs to the ten largest clones.

Per the germline V gene (reference sequence), DFQATT is the CDR1 and SNEGSKA is the CDR2. Measured from the cysteine to the phenylalanine, the CDR3 is 15 residues long. Shown are 36 bases from within the CDR3, in frame from base 1. Trimming removed 3 bases from V and 0 bases from J; the gene matches leave 6 bases unexplained. Concerning this clone: Its antigen specificity is not known. The read comes to an end 3 residues before the CDR3 does, leaving the germline J gene to fill in the end.

The time point label corresponds to: 6 months after combined kidney and bone marrow transplant. The transplants used related donors with nonmyeloablative bone marrow transplantation, and mixed chimerism in the human trials was transient. Unstimulated Tregs (CD4+CD25+CD127-), CD4+ non-Tregs (CD4+CD25-), CD4 and CD8 cells were FACS-sorted from thawed PBMCs. The patients were a handful of recipients of combined kidney and bone marrow transplants from the ITN036ST trial, and samples were available only for these trial subjects. Healthy control blood was separated into PBMCs by Ficoll density gradient and cryopreserved, and patient PBMCs were collected both before and after transplant.

This sequence uses TRBV20-1 and TRBJ2-3; 7 bases in the middle match TRBD2. The sample in question was CD8+ T cells from blood (PBMCs), obtained 6 months after the transplant. The clonotype originates from a human patient who received a combined kidney and bone marrow transplant. A transplant means some T cells may be of graft donor rather than patient origin. The CDR3 reads CSARGLKSSTDTQYF. The covered CDR3 bases are TGCAGTGCTAGGGGACTAAAGTCTAGCACAGATACG.